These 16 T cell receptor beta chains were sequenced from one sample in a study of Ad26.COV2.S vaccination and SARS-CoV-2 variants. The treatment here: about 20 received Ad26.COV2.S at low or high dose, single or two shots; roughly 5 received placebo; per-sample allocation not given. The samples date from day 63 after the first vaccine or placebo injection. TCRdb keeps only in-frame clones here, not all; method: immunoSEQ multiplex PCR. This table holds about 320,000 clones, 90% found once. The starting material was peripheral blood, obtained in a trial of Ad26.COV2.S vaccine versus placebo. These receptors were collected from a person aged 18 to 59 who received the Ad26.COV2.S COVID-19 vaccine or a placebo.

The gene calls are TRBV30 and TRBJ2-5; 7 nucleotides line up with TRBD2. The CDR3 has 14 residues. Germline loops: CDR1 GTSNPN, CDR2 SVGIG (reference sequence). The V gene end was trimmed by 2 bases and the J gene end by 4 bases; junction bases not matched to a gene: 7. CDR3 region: CAWSPTLAGETQYF. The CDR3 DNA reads TGTGCCTGGAGTCCTACTTTAGCGGGAGAGACCCAGTACTTC.

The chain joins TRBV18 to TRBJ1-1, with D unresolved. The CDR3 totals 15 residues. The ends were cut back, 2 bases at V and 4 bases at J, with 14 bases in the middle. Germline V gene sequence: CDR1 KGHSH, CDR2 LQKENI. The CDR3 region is CASSPMKGGSTEAFF. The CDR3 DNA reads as TGTGCCAGCTCACCAATGAAAGGAGGGAGCACTGAAGCTTTCTTT. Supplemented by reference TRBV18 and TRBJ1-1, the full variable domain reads NAGVMQNPRHLVRRRGQEARLRCSPMKGHSHVYWYRQLPEEGLKFMVYLQKENIIDESGMPKERFSAEFPKEGPSILRIQQVVRGDSAAYFCASSPMKGGSTEAFFGQGTRLTVV.

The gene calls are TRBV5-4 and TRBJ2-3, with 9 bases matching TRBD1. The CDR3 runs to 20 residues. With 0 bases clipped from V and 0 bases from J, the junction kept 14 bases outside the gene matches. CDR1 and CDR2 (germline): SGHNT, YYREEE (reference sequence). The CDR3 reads CASSLEGDRAITISTDTQYF. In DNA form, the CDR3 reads TGTGCCAGCAGCTTGGAGGGGGACAGGGCCATTACTATAAGCACAGATACGCAGTATTTT. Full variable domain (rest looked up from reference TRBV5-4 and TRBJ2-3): ETGVTQSPTHLIKTRGQQVTLRCSSQSGHNTVSWYQQALGQGPQFIFQYYREEENGRGNFPPRFSGLQFPNYSSELNVNALELDDSALYLCASSLEGDRAITISTDTQYFGPGTRLTVL.

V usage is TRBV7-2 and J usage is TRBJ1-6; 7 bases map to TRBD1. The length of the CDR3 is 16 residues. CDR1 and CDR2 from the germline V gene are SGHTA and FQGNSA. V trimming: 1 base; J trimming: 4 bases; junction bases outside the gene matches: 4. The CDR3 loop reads CASSLVEGAYNSPLHF. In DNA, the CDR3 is TGTGCCAGCAGCTTAGTGGAGGGGGCGTATAATTCACCCCTCCACTTT.

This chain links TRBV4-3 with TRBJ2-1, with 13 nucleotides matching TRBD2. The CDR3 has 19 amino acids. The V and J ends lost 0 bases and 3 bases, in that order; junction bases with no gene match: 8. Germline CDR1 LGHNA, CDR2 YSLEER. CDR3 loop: CASSQDTSGRALNYNEQFF. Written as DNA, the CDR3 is TGCGCCAGCAGCCAAGACACTAGCGGGAGGGCCTTGAACTACAATGAGCAGTTCTTC.

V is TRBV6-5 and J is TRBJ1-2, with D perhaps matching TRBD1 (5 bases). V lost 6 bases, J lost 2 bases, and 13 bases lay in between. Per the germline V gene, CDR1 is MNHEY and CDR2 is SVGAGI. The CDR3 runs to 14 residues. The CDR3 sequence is CASSNTGANYGYTF. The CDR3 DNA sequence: TGTGCCAGCAGCAACACAGGTGCCAACTATGGCTACACCTTC.

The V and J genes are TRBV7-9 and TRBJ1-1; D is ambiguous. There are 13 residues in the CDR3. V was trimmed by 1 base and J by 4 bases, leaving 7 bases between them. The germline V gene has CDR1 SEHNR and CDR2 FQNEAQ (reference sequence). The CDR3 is CASSLGEATEAFF. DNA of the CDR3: TGTGCCAGCAGCTTAGGGGAGGCCACTGAAGCTTTCTTT.

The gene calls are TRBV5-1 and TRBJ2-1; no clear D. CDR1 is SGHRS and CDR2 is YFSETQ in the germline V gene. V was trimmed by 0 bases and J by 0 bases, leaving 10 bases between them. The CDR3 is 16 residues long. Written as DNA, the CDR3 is TGCGCCAGCAGCTTGGGACACGCTAGCTCCTACAATGAGCAGTTCTTC. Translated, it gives CASSLGHASSYNEQFF.

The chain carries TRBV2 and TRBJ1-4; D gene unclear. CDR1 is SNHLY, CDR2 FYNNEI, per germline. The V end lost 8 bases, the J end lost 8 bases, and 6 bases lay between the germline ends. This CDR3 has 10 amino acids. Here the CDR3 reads CASRQEKLFF. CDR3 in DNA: TGTGCCAGCCGTCAGGAAAAACTGTTTTTT.

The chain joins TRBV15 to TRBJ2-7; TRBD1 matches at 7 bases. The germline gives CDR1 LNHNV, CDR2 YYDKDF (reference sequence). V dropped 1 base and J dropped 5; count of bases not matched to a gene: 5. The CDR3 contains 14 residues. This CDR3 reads CATSRVTGDHEQYF. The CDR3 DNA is TGTGCCACCAGCAGAGTCACAGGGGACCACGAGCAGTACTTC.

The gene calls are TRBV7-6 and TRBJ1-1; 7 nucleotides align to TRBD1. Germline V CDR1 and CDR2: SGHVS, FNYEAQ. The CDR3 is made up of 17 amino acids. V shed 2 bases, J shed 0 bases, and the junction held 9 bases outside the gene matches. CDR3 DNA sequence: TGTGCCAGCAGCTTAATGACGACAGGGCTTATGAACACTGAAGCTTTCTTT. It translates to CASSLMTTGLMNTEAFF.

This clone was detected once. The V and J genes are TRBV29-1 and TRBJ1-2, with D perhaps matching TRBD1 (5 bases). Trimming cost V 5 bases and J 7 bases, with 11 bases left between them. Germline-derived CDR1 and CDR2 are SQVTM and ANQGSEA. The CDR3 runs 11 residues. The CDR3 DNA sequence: TGCAGCGTTTTGCAGGGAGGTGGCTACACCTTC. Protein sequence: CSVLQGGGYTF.

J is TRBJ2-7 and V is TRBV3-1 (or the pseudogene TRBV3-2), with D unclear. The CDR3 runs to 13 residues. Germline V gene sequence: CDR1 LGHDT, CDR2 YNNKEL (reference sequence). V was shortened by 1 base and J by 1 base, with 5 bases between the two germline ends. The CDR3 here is CASSQVFSYEQYF. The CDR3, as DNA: TGTGCCAGCAGCCAAGTCTTTTCCTACGAGCAGTACTTC.

CDR3 in amino acids: CASSSGTLTGELFF. The CDR3 DNA reads as TGCGCCAGCAGCTCCGGGACTTTAACCGGGGAGCTGTTTTTT. The rearrangement uses TRBV5-1 and TRBJ2-2, with a tentative D call TRBD2 (6 bases). V lost 3 bases and J lost 5, with 11 bases in between. This CDR3 contains 14 residues. The germline V gene has CDR1 SGHRS and CDR2 YFSETQ. The variable domain in full, with the rest retrieved from reference TRBV5-1 and TRBJ2-2, is KAGVTQTPRYLIKTRGQQVTLSCSPISGHRSVSWYQQTPGQGLQFLFEYFSETQRNKGNFPGRFSGRQFSNSRSEMNVSTLELGDSALYLCASSSGTLTGELFFGEGSRLTVL.

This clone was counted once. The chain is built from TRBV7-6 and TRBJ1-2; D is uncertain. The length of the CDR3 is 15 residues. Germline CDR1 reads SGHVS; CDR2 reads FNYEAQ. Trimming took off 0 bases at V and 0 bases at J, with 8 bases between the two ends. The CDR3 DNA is TGTGCCAGCAGCTTAGCGGACGGCGCTAACTATGGCTACACCTTC. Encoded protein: CASSLADGANYGYTF.

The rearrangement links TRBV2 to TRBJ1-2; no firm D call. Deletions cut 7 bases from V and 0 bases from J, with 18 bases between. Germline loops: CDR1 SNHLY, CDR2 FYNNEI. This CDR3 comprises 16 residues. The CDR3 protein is CASNVREPLANYGYTF. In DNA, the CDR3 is TGTGCCAGCAACGTCCGGGAGCCCCTAGCTAACTATGGCTACACCTTC.